What follows is one T cell receptor beta chain and its context. Its antigen is still unknown. Within one base of it there is no much larger clone, and no base qualities were kept. In the prospective study, participants were 18 to 89 years old, resided in approximately 25 geographic areas of the United States, and were enrolled through a virtual design. In the prospective study, cohorts were assigned on the basis of participant-reported clinical history obtained from a screening survey and a study questionnaire. Mobile phlebotomists in the prospective study collected whole blood, serum and a nasopharyngeal or oropharyngeal swab from every participant. Participants in the prospective study had the option to provide additional blood draws and questionnaires over a roughly two-month period. Before DNA extraction, blood samples from the prospective study were shipped at room temperature or frozen. The immunoSEQ Assay, a bias-controlled multiplex PCR, was used to amplify TCRbeta CDR3 regions from genomic DNA. On the authors' methods: Nucleated cell counts per sample were estimated from amplification of reference gene primers within the assay. Sequence reads were collapsed and filtered to measure the absolute abundance of every unique TCRbeta CDR3 rearrangement. For each sample, productive Simpson clonality was calculated as the square root of Simpson's diversity index over productive rearrangements. The clones in this table, taken by TCRdb from immuneACCESS, are in-frame only. Not every clone is retained; where verified, under half of the shortfall comes from an unresolved V gene, and the cause of the rest is unknown. Clonal size and the V and J genes are those of that table, whereas D and trimming came from the DNA. This sample holds approximately 300,000 clones; 85% to 90% were observed only once. The ten largest make up approximately 4% of the sample.

These data come from a study of blood T cell repertoires in COVID-19 (dated by TCRdb to between 2020 and 2021). Study-level background: Samples from collaborators originated in the United States, Italy and Spain and spanned both the acute and convalescent phases of COVID-19. The material from the prospective study consisted of cDNA or gDNA derived from T cells, B-cell-depleted T cells, or PBMCs. Subjects who had been exposed to COVID-19, were actively infected with it, or had recovered from it provided the deeply sampled blood TCRbeta repertoires that made up the dataset. The repertoires were released in a freely available public database intended as a resource for research on the immune response to SARS-CoV-2. The samples were drawn from the first 160 participants of the ongoing ImmuneRACE study and from 950 to 1,500 subjects provided by 6 global collaborators. The sample metadata nearly always contained a de-identified subject ID, COVID-19 status, age in years and sex. Where HLA class I and class II types were available, the types were taken from metadata supplied by the sample provider, not from assay-based typing.

The CDR3 starts with the cysteine, ends with the phenylalanine, and has 17 residues. The DNA shown is the 51-base CDR3, in frame from base 1. Relative to germline, V is missing 0 bases and J is missing 1 base, with 7 bases of the junction outside any gene match. CDR1 SGDLS and CDR2 YYNGEE were looked up in the germline V gene. What the work shows at the level of the full study, not this receptor alone: How much clinical and demographic metadata was included differed by source and by participant, and the metadata was provided uncurated.

The chain joins TRBV9 to TRBJ1-5; 7 central nucleotides agree with TRBD1. The source of this sequence is a woman between 18 and 30 years old with acute COVID-19. The sequencing sample was made of PBMCs or T cells enriched from blood (not recorded which). This receptor carries the CDR3 CASSVVVGTVSNQPQHF. The sequenced DNA is TGTGCCAGCAGCGTAGTCGTAGGGACAGTGAGCAATCAGCCCCAGCATTTT.